The 27 T cell receptor beta chains below all came from one sample that was sequenced in a study of blood T cell repertoires in COVID-19. Produced via immunoSEQ multiplex PCR; TCRdb's table is partial and in-frame only. Found here are fewer than 120,000 clones, roughly 82% of them singletons; the top ten hold 15% to 20%. What was sequenced was peripheral blood. The receptors shown here come from a woman aged 60-70 years with acute or convalescent COVID-19.

The gene calls are TRBV28 and TRBJ1-1, with TRBD1 matching over 7 bases. This CDR3 spans 13 amino acids. The J segment lost 8 bases and the V segment lost 7 bases, leaving 10 bases of the junction unmatched. CDR1 MDHEN and CDR2 SYDVKM come from the germline V gene. CDR3: CASNQPGTDEAFF. The CDR3 coding sequence is TGTGCCAGCAACCAACCAGGGACAGACGAAGCTTTCTTT.

The chain carries TRBV19 and TRBJ1-2; 7 nucleotides align to TRBD1. The germline CDR1 and CDR2 sequences are LNHDA and SQIVND (reference sequence). V dropped 0 bases and J dropped 3; count of bases not matched to a gene: 4. This CDR3 is built from 15 residues. The CDR3 sequence is CASSIDWDSDYGYTF. The CDR3 nucleotides are TGTGCCAGTAGTATAGATTGGGACAGTGACTATGGCTACACCTTC.

This clone was observed a few times. The chain links TRBV9 to TRBJ1-1; D gene ambiguous. V lost 7 bases and J lost 5, with 12 bases in between. This CDR3 is 12 amino acids long. Germline CDR1 and CDR2: SGDLS and YYNGEE. CDR3 coding DNA: TGTGCCAGCGACCTGGGCAGAACTGAAGCTTTCTTT. This translates into CASDLGRTEAFF.

The chain is built from TRBV15 and TRBJ1-6; possibly TRBD1 for D (5 bases). CDR3 length equals 13 residues. CDR1 is LNHNV and CDR2 is YYDKDF in the germline V gene (reference sequence). Trimming stripped 4 bases from V and 9 bases from J, with 10 bases between. CDR3 DNA: TGTGCCACCAGCACAGGGAGGAGTTCACCCCTCCACTTT. This sequence encodes CATSTGRSSPLHF.

The sample holds one count of this clone. The rearrangement uses TRBV7-3 and TRBJ2-2; TRBD2 is a possible D gene (5 bases). Germline lookup yields CDR1 SGHTA and CDR2 FQGTGA. V lost 5 bases to trimming and J lost 3 bases, with 13 bases between them. The CDR3 extends over 15 amino acids. CDR3 sequence reads: CASSPTPSYTGELFF. The CDR3 DNA sequence: TGTGCCAGCAGCCCGACCCCTAGCTACACCGGGGAGCTGTTTTTT.

The chain has TRBV6-6 and TRBJ1-5, with 7 bases lining up with TRBD1. The junction had 10 bases not matched to a gene; V was cut back by 6 bases and J by 11 bases. This CDR3 region has 13 residues. Germline assignment: CDR1 MNHNY and CDR2 SVGAGI (reference sequence). CDR3 sequence: CASSLPARGSQHF. The CDR3 region has the DNA TGTGCCAGCAGCCTACCCGCCAGGGGGTCCCAGCATTTT.

V gene TRBV24-1 combines with J gene TRBJ1-2; 8 bases fit TRBD1. V trimming: 4 bases; J trimming: 5 bases; junction bases outside the gene matches: 5. The CDR3 has 14 amino acids. Germline V lookup: CDR1 KGHDR, CDR2 SFDVKD. Here the CDR3 DNA reads TGTGCCACCAGTGAAACCGGGACAGGATATGGCTACACCTTC. Amino acids: CATSETGTGYGYTF.

V gene TRBV4-2 combines with J gene TRBJ2-2; weak D call: TRBD2 (6 bases). The CDR3 is made up of 15 amino acids. V was shortened by 2 bases and J by 7 bases, with 14 bases between the two germline ends. In germline, CDR1 is LGHNA, CDR2 YNFKEQ. The CDR3 loop is CASSQRTTHGGELFF. CDR3 sequence (DNA): TGTGCCAGCAGCCAACGGACTACCCATGGCGGGGAGCTGTTTTTT.

This sequence joins TRBV7-7 and TRBJ2-5, with 15 bases lining up with TRBD2. Losses at the gene ends were 5 bases for V and 2 bases for J; bases not matched to a gene: 0. The CDR3 contains 15 residues. The germline gives CDR1 SSHAT, CDR2 FNYEAQ (reference sequence). In DNA, the CDR3 is TGTGCCAGCAGCGGACTAGCGGGGGGGCAAGAGACCCAGTACTTC. This translates into CASSGLAGGQETQYF.

This chain uses TRBV2 with TRBJ1-1; D gene ambiguous. The CDR3 is 12 residues long. The V end was cut by 4 bases, the J end by 6 bases, with 9 bases between. CDR1 is SNHLY and CDR2 is FYNNEI in the germline V gene. The CDR3 is CASSVRGPEAFF. As DNA, the CDR3 is TGTGCCAGCAGTGTGAGAGGTCCTGAAGCTTTCTTT.

The rearrangement links TRBV11-1 to TRBJ1-2; unclear D gene. V lost 3 bases to trimming and J lost 6 bases, with 8 bases between them. The CDR3 consists of 12 residues. CDR1 and CDR2 from the germline V gene are SGHAT and FQDESV (reference sequence). CDR3 bases: TGTGCCAGCAGCTTGGGCGGGGATGGCTACACCTTC. It specifies CASSLGGDGYTF.

The genes are TRBV28 and TRBJ2-7; TRBD2 agrees at 7 bases. With V trimmed by 6 bases and J by 3 bases, 8 bases remained unmatched. This CDR3 region has 14 residues. Germline-derived CDR1 and CDR2 are MDHEN and SYDVKM. CDR3 bases: TGTGCCAGCAGGAAACCGGGACTAATCTACGAGCAGTACTTC. It translates to CASRKPGLIYEQYF.

This rearrangement joins TRBV6-5 to TRBJ2-1; weak D call: TRBD1 (6 bases). Trimming removed 6 bases at V and 6 bases at J, with 12 bases between. Germline V gene sequence: CDR1 MNHEY, CDR2 SVGAGI. This CDR3 has 13 residues. In nucleotides, the CDR3 is TGTGCCAGCAGCGTGGACAGACCCAATGAGCAGTTCTTC. This encodes CASSVDRPNEQFF.

DNA of the CDR3: TGTGCCAGCAGCCCGATCGACAGGGGATATGGCTACACCTTC. This sequence encodes CASSPIDRGYGYTF. This chain connects TRBV7-7 to TRBJ1-2; 8 bases map to TRBD1. Losses at the gene ends were 5 bases for V and 5 bases for J; bases not matched to a gene: 7. This CDR3 region has 14 residues. Germline assignment: CDR1 SSHAT and CDR2 FNYEAQ (reference sequence).

The genes are TRBV6-5 and TRBJ1-6, with a tentative D call TRBD1 (6 bases). The germline gives CDR1 MNHEY, CDR2 SVGAGI. Trimming shortened V by 5 bases and J by 8 bases, and 10 bases separated the two germline ends. The CDR3 runs to 13 residues. The CDR3 DNA sequence: TGTGCCAGCAGTCGACAGGCCGATTCACCCCTCCACTTT. Translating gives CASSRQADSPLHF.

J is TRBJ2-2 and V is TRBV5-1, with D possibly TRBD2 on 7 matching bases. CDR3 length equals 20 residues. Germline CDR1 and CDR2: SGHRS and YFSETQ. V was pared by 2 bases and J by 7 bases, with 30 bases between. In nucleotides, the CDR3 is TGCGCCAGCAGCTTACCCCGGATGGGGGGGCCTACCTCCCACTACGGGGAGCTGTTTTTT. This translates into CASSLPRMGGPTSHYGELFF.

The chain has TRBV19 and TRBJ1-1; D perhaps matches TRBD1 (6 bases). This CDR3 has 13 amino acids. The V end lost 0 bases, the J end lost 6 bases, and 8 bases lay between the germline ends. Looked up from germline, CDR1 is LNHDA and CDR2 is SQIVND (reference sequence). CDR3 bases: TGTGCCAGTAGTATAGAACAGGGATCTGAAGCTTTCTTT. It is translated as CASSIEQGSEAFF.

The chain recombines TRBV6-2 or TRBV6-3 with TRBJ2-7; possible D gene TRBD2, 6 bases. With 6 bases removed from V and 6 bases from J, the gap between germline ends came to 15 bases. Germline V gives CDR1 MNHEY, CDR2 SVGEGT. This CDR3 has 13 residues. CDR3 in amino acids: CASSGVNGGEQYF. In DNA form, the CDR3 reads TGTGCCAGCAGCGGCGTGAACGGGGGCGAGCAGTACTTC.

V is TRBV21-1 and J is TRBJ2-7; TRBD1, as called in the table, went unchecked against the DNA. TRBV21-1 is marked as a pseudogene. The CDR3 length is 12 residues. CDR3 loop: CAGDRASYEQYF. DNA for the CDR3: TGTGCCGGAGACAGGGCCTCCTACGAGCAGTACTTC.

This clone came up once. This chain links TRBV7-8 with TRBJ2-7; D may be TRBD1 (5 bases). V was cut by 2 bases and J by 4 bases, with 12 bases left in between. The CDR3 runs 14 residues. In germline, CDR1 is SGHVS, CDR2 FQNEAQ. The CDR3: CASSLTRVLYEQYF. The CDR3 region has the DNA TGTGCCAGCAGCTTAACCAGGGTGTTATACGAGCAGTACTTC.

This clone was counted only a few times. The chain recombines TRBV30 with TRBJ1-1; D unresolved. Trimming stripped 8 bases from V and 1 base from J, with 17 bases between. The CDR3 runs 14 residues. Germline CDR1 and CDR2: GTSNPN and SVGIG (reference sequence). The CDR3 loop is CAGGATNQNTEAFF. The CDR3 DNA reads TGTGCCGGAGGAGCCACTAACCAGAACACTGAAGCTTTCTTT.

This clone showed up just a few times. The chain recombines TRBV2 with TRBJ1-5; TRBD1 agrees at 8 bases. Germline loops: CDR1 SNHLY, CDR2 FYNNEI. V lost 1 base and J lost 11; bases outside the gene matches: 7. The CDR3 contains 14 residues. The CDR3 region is CASSEGTGFRTQHF. The CDR3 bases are TGTGCCAGCAGTGAAGGGACAGGGTTCAGGACCCAGCATTTT.

The chain uses TRBV6-6 and TRBJ2-5, with no clear D. Trimming shortened V by 5 bases and J by 0 bases, and 10 bases separated the two germline ends. CDR1 and CDR2 from the germline V gene are MNHNY and SVGAGI (reference sequence). The CDR3 has 14 residues. The CDR3 protein is CASSETTYQETQYF. CDR3 coding DNA: TGTGCCAGCAGTGAGACAACATACCAAGAGACCCAGTACTTC.

This clone has a handful of counts. This chain uses TRBV7-2 with TRBJ2-7, with D perhaps matching TRBD1 (6 bases). V was shortened by 5 bases and J by 4 bases, with 9 bases between the two germline ends. The CDR3 extends over 12 amino acids. Germline lookup yields CDR1 SGHTA and CDR2 FQGNSA. As DNA, the CDR3 is TGTGCCAGCAGCCCAGGACAGTACGAGCAGTACTTC. It yields the protein CASSPGQYEQYF.

This clone was seen more than once but under ten times. The V call is TRBV5-1, the J call TRBJ1-1; D possibly corresponds to TRBD1 (5 bases). The germline CDR1 and CDR2 sequences are SGHRS and YFSETQ. This CDR3 has 14 amino acids. The V end lost 0 bases, the J end lost 3 bases, and 9 bases lay between the germline ends. The CDR3 sequence: CASSLVGGDTEAFF. The CDR3 DNA is TGCGCCAGCAGCTTGGTTGGAGGGGACACTGAAGCTTTCTTT.

This chain connects TRBV18 to TRBJ1-6, with TRBD1 matching over 10 bases. Trimming removed 4 bases from V and 6 bases from J; junction bases left unmatched: 9. CDR1 KGHSH and CDR2 LQKENI come from the germline V gene. The CDR3 covers 17 residues. The CDR3 is CASSQSRQGALNSPLHF. The CDR3 DNA sequence: TGTGCCAGCTCACAATCGAGACAGGGGGCGCTTAATTCACCCCTCCACTTT. Complete variable domain (other parts from reference TRBV18 and TRBJ1-6): NAGVMQNPRHLVRRRGQEARLRCSPMKGHSHVYWYRQLPEEGLKFMVYLQKENIIDESGMPKERFSAEFPKEGPSILRIQQVVRGDSAAYFCASSQSRQGALNSPLHFGNGTRLTVT.

This chain connects TRBV6-6 to TRBJ2-5; perhaps TRBD1 as D (6 bases). CDR1 and CDR2 from the germline V gene are MNHNY and SVGAGI (reference sequence). V lost 2 bases, J lost 5 bases, and 6 bases lay in between. CDR3 length: 12 amino acids. The CDR3: CASSYRGETQYF. The CDR3, as DNA: TGTGCCAGCAGTTACAGGGGGGAGACCCAGTACTTC.